This TCR beta chain was recovered during a study of blood T cell repertoires in COVID-19. Study overall: Spain, Italy and the United States supplied samples that represented acute and convalescent COVID-19. Sources were T cells, B-cell-depleted T cells, or PBMCs; the material itself was cDNA or gDNA.

In the study's own analysis: Amplification from reference gene primers served as the basis for estimated nucleated cell counts. TCRdb's copy holds only in-frame clones and misses some; the assay was immunoSEQ multiplex PCR. The V and J calls and clone size are taken from that table; D and trimming were inferred from the DNA. The sample records about 49,000 clones, 70% to 90% being singletons. Looked up from germline, CDR1 is SGDLS and CDR2 is YYNGEE. Trimming at V came to 2 bases and at J to 4 bases, leaving 4 bases not matched to a gene. The CDR3 has 16 amino acids. The source of this sequence is a human donor in a cohort sampled during active COVID-19. The chain recombines TRBV9 with TRBJ2-2; 11 bases are a match to TRBD2. The source material was peripheral blood. The CDR3 sequence is CASSVRTSGFTGELFF. In DNA form, the CDR3 reads TGTGCCAGCAGCGTTCGGACTAGCGGGTTCACCGGGGAGCTGTTTTTT.